This T cell receptor (beta chain) was captured in a study of vaccination and CD4 T cells after COVID-19. The treatment denotes: approximately nine-day PBMC culture with coronavirus spike peptide pools or control peptides (ViraFEST assay). V shed 4 bases and J 2 bases; nucleotides not matched to a gene: 12. The CDR3 is made up of 18 amino acids. Per germline, CDR1 SGHNT and CDR2 YYREEE (reference sequence). This clonotype appeared a few times. Its antigen remains unknown. Scientists ran DNA taken from cultured CD4+ T cells through the Oncomine TCR Beta short-read assay for sequencing. Cultures of CD4+ T cells served as the source for extracting genomic DNA. One entry per CDR3 protein results from TCRdb running MiXCR on the PCR reads. The sample contains approximately 6,500 distinct CDR3 sequences, more than 50% of which appear only once. Study-wide findings and caveats: Looking at convalescent patients, 304 of their 307 vaccine-specific clones were spike mono-reactive.

Sequencing was performed on CD4+ T cells from blood, cultured in vitro. The gene calls are TRBV5-4 and TRBJ1-3; 10 bases map to TRBD1. This TCR was recovered from a human donor who had recovered from COVID-19. The CDR3 is CASSKPRTTGGTGNTIYF. CDR3 in DNA: TGTGCCAGCAGCAAACCCCGTACGACAGGGGGCACTGGAAACACCATATATTTT.